A single sample gave rise to the 2 T cell receptor beta chains below, sequenced in a study of T-cell reconstitution after alpha-beta-depleted transplantation in children. As it was prepared, the TCRbeta library received unique molecular identifiers. TCRdb fed the PCR reads into MiXCR, producing one record per CDR3 protein. The table records approximately 630,000 distinct CDR3 sequences, around 14% of them present only once. Source: PBMCs, taken before TCRalphabeta/CD19-depleted stem cell transplant. These receptor sequences come from a girl aged 2-9 years with congenital amegakaryocytic thrombocytopenia, due to receive a stem cell transplant.

In regard to this clonotype: Relative to the germline gene, one junction end is altered; a read error may explain this. The chain employs TRBV7-9 and TRBJ2-4, with TRBD1 matching 10 bases. The CDR3 has 14 residues. From germline, CDR1 is SEHNR and CDR2 FQNEAQ (reference sequence). The CDR3 bases are TGTGCCAGCAGCAATCCGGGACAGGGGAACATTCAGCACTTC. Translated, it gives CASSNPGQGNIQHF. Together with reference TRBV7-9 and TRBJ2-4, the CDR3 gives the full variable domain: DTGVSQNPRHKITKRGQNVTFRCDPISEHNRLYWYRQTLGQGPEFLTYFQNEAQLEKSRLLSDRFSAERPKGSFSTLEIQRTEQGDSAMYLCASSNPGQGNIQHFGAGTRLSVL.

This clonotype has just a few counts. This chain connects TRBV14 to TRBJ1-4; D gene uncertain. V dropped 1 base and J dropped 13 bases, with 10 bases sitting between them. The length of the CDR3 is 12 residues. Looked up from germline, CDR1 is SGHDN and CDR2 is FVKESK. The CDR3: CASSQVGYGLFF. CDR3 sequence (DNA): TGTGCCAGCAGCCAAGTTGGGTATGGACTGTTTTTT.